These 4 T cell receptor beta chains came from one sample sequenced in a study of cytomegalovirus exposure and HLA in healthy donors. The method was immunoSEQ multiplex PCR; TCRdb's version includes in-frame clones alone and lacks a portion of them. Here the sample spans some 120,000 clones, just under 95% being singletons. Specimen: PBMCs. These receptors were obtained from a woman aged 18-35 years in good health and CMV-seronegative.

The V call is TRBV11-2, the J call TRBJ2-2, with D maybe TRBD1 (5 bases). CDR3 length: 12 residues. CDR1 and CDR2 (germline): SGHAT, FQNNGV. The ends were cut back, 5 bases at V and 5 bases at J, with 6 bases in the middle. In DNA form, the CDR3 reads TGTGCCAGCAGCCCAGGGACCGGGGAGCTGTTTTTT. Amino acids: CASSPGTGELFF.

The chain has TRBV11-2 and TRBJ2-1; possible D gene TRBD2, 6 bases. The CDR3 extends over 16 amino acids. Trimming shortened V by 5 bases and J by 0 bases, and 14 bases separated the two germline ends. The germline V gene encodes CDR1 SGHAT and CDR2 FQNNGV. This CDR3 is CASSRSGTFSYNEQFF. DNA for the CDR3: TGTGCCAGCAGCCGATCTGGGACTTTCTCCTACAATGAGCAGTTCTTC. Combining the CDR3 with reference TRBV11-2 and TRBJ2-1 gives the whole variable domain EAGVAQSPRYKIIEKRQSVAFWCNPISGHATLYWYQQILGQGPKLLIQFQNNGVVDDSQLPKDRFSAERLKGVDSTLKIQPAKLEDSAVYLCASSRSGTFSYNEQFFGPGTRLTVL.

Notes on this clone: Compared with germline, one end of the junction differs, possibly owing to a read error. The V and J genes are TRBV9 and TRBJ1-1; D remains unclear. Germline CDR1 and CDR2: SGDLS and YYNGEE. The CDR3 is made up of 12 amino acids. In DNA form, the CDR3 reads TGTGCCAGCAGCACCCTAAGGTCACAGCCCTTTTTT. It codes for CASSTLRSQPFF. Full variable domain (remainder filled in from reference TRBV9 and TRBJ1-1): DSGVTQTPKHLITATGQRVTLRCSPRSGDLSVYWYQQSLDQGLQFLIQYYNGEERAKGNILERFSAQQFPDLHSELNLSSLELGDSALYFCASSTLRSQPFFGQGTRLTVV.

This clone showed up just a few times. CDR3: CASSWGQGNEQYF. As DNA, the CDR3 is TGTGCCAGCAGTTGGGGACAGGGGAACGAGCAGTACTTC. V gene TRBV28 combines with J gene TRBJ2-7; 10 nucleotides line up with TRBD1. The germline V gene has CDR1 MDHEN and CDR2 SYDVKM. This CDR3 spans 13 amino acids. V trimming: 4 bases; J trimming: 5 bases; junction bases outside the gene matches: 2. Full variable domain (remainder filled in from reference TRBV28 and TRBJ2-7): DVKVTQSSRYLVKRTGEKVFLECVQDMDHENMFWYRQDPGLGLRLIYFSYDVKMKEKGDIPEGYSVSREKKERFSLILESASTNQTSMYLCASSWGQGNEQYFGPGTRLTVT.